This entry lists 25 T cell receptor beta chains sequenced from one sample in a study of T-cell memory formation after mild COVID-19. Via MiXCR, TCRdb re-called the 5' RACE reads, giving one row per CDR3 protein. In the table there are 200,000 to 250,000 distinct CDR3 sequences, approximately 10% of which are singletons. The sequenced material came from PBMCs or a T cell subset sorted from them (not recorded which). The source of these receptors is a man younger than 35 who had mild COVID-19 (a few samples of this study predate the infection). Cell type and time point are not known.

The chain is built from TRBV12-3 or TRBV12-4 and TRBJ2-5; 8 bases fit TRBD1. The ends lost 6 bases at V and 5 bases at J; junction bases unmatched: 11. The CDR3 loop spans 15 amino acids. In DNA form, the CDR3 reads TGTGCCAGCAGCATTAGCAGGGGGCTCGGGGAGACCCAGTACTTC. It is translated as CASSISRGLGETQYF.

This clonotype showed up just a few times. This chain joins TRBV6-2 or TRBV6-3 and TRBJ2-7; D not resolved. CDR3 size: 16 residues. Germline CDR1 is MNHEY and CDR2 is SVGEGT. The ends were cut back, 0 bases at V and 5 bases at J, with 17 bases in the middle. The CDR3: CASSYSRTLGTDEQYV. In nucleotides, the CDR3 is TGTGCCAGCAGTTACTCGCGCACGCTTGGAACGGACGAGCAGTACGTC.

This clonotype showed up just a few times. The chain recombines TRBV6-5 with TRBJ2-3; D might be TRBD2 (5 bases). V was pared by 4 bases and J by 1 base, with 6 bases between. This CDR3 region has 13 residues. CDR1 is MNHEY, CDR2 SVGAGI, per germline. Written as DNA, the CDR3 is TGTGCCAGCAGTTGGCGGGGCACAGATACGCAGTATTTT. Its protein product is CASSWRGTDTQYF.

The rearrangement links TRBV19 to TRBJ1-5; no reliable D call. CDR3 length equals 13 residues. CDR1 and CDR2 from the germline V gene are LNHDA and SQIVND (reference sequence). V was shortened by 10 bases and J by 2 bases, with 12 bases between the two germline ends. This CDR3 is CATAGTGNQPQHF. CDR3 coding DNA: TGTGCCACCGCAGGCACGGGCAATCAGCCCCAGCATTTT.

This clonotype showed up just a few times. The rearrangement links TRBV20-1 to TRBJ2-1, with 7 positions matching TRBD2. Trimming at V came to 6 bases and at J to 3 bases, leaving 5 bases not matched to a gene. This CDR3 region has 13 residues. Germline V gives CDR1 DFQATT, CDR2 SNEGSKA (reference sequence). CDR3 in DNA: TGCAGTGCATGGGGGGGTAGCTACAATGAGCAGTTCTTC. It yields the protein CSAWGGSYNEQFF.

The chain combines TRBV20-1 with TRBJ2-2, with D possibly matching TRBD1 (5 bases). The germline V gene encodes CDR1 DFQATT and CDR2 SNEGSKA (reference sequence). Trimming shortened V by 0 bases and J by 7 bases, and 18 bases separated the two germline ends. This CDR3 has 16 residues. CDR3 nucleotide sequence: TGCAGTGCTAGAGATCACTTGGCAGGGCTCGGCGGGGAGCTGTTTTTT. It is translated as CSARDHLAGLGGELFF.

In this sample, this clonotype turned up a few times. V and J are TRBV30 and TRBJ2-7, with D perhaps TRBD1 (5 bases). The ends were cut back, 3 bases at V and 2 bases at J, with 11 bases in the middle. This CDR3 region has 13 residues. Germline CDR1 GTSNPN, CDR2 SVGIG (reference sequence). The CDR3 DNA is TGTGCCTGGAGGAAGCAGGGAACCTACGAGCAGTACTTC. This sequence encodes CAWRKQGTYEQYF.

The chain couples TRBV6-5 to TRBJ1-2; D gene uncertain. The CDR3 spans 13 residues. V gave up 6 bases and J gave up 4 bases, with 12 bases separating them. Germline V CDR1 and CDR2: MNHEY, SVGAGI. The CDR3 sequence is CASRLTGTYGYTF. CDR3 nucleotides: TGTGCCAGCAGGCTTACCGGAACCTATGGCTACACCTTC.

V and J are TRBV7-2 and TRBJ2-5; 7 bases map to TRBD2. CDR1 and CDR2 (germline): SGHTA, FQGNSA. The CDR3 length is 14 residues. V was clipped by 4 bases and J by 3 bases; unmatched bases: 5. CDR3 nucleotides: TGTGCCAGCAGCTCGAGACGGGGGGAAGAGACCCAGTACTTC. Amino acid sequence: CASSSRRGEETQYF.

The genes are TRBV5-1 and TRBJ1-1; 9 bases agree with TRBD1. The CDR3 covers 16 residues. Losses at the gene ends were 0 bases for V and 5 bases for J; bases not matched to a gene: 8. In germline, CDR1 is SGHRS, CDR2 YFSETQ. In DNA form, the CDR3 reads TGCGCCAGCAGCTTGGGCCCGGGACAGGGAAATACTGAAGCTTTCTTT. Protein: CASSLGPGQGNTEAFF.

In this sample, this clonotype turned up a few times. CDR3 bases: TGTGCCAGCAGTTACGGTCAGAAGATCACAGATACGCAGTATTTT. This codes for CASSYGQKITDTQYF. This chain links TRBV6-6 with TRBJ2-3; D unresolved. The CDR3 consists of 15 residues. V lost 2 bases to trimming and J lost 2 bases, with 11 bases between them. Per the germline V gene, CDR1 is MNHNY and CDR2 is SVGAGI (reference sequence).

This sequence joins TRBV4-3 and TRBJ1-6; D possibly corresponds to TRBD1 (5 bases). Trimming removed 0 bases from V and 8 bases from J, with 8 bases in between. The CDR3 covers 14 residues. CDR1 and CDR2 (germline): LGHNA, YSLEER. The DNA of the CDR3 is TGCGCCAGCAGCCAAGACAGGGCCGATTCACCCCTCCACTTT. Its translation: CASSQDRADSPLHF.

This sequence joins TRBV18 and TRBJ2-2, with D possibly TRBD1 on 6 matching bases. V lost 6 bases and J 5 bases, leaving 19 bases between the germline ends. Germline V lookup: CDR1 KGHSH, CDR2 LQKENI. The CDR3 is 16 amino acids. The CDR3 here is CASSPQLQGGTGELFF. The CDR3, as DNA: TGTGCCAGCTCTCCCCAACTACAGGGCGGAACCGGGGAGCTGTTTTTT.

The rearrangement uses TRBV28 and TRBJ1-5; D might be TRBD1 (5 bases). The CDR3 has 19 residues. Germline CDR1 is MDHEN and CDR2 is SYDVKM. V dropped 7 bases and J dropped 0 bases, with 25 bases sitting between them. The CDR3 loop is CASTAIPRDGLYSNQPQHF. CDR3 DNA sequence: TGTGCCAGCACCGCAATCCCCCGGGACGGATTATATAGCAATCAGCCCCAGCATTTT. The full variable domain, its missing parts supplied by reference TRBV28 and TRBJ1-5, is DVKVTQSSRYLVKRTGEKVFLECVQDMDHENMFWYRQDPGLGLRLIYFSYDVKMKEKGDIPEGYSVSREKKERFSLILESASTNQTSMYLCASTAIPRDGLYSNQPQHFGDGTRLSIL.

This clonotype has only a few counts. The V call is TRBV12-3 or TRBV12-4, the J call TRBJ2-1; the D is unclear. V was trimmed by 2 bases and J by 10 bases, leaving 9 bases between them. The CDR3 totals 12 residues. The CDR3 nucleotides are TGTGCCAGCAGTTTATCATTCCCGGAGCAGTTCTTC. This codes for CASSLSFPEQFF.

The genes are TRBV5-6 and TRBJ1-1; TRBD1 might be the D (5 bases). Germline V gives CDR1 SGHDT, CDR2 YYEEEE. This CDR3 comprises 15 residues. Trimming stripped 6 bases from V and 1 base from J, with 16 bases between. In nucleotides, the CDR3 is TGTGCCAGCACCTGGTTCGGACACACGAACACTGAAGCTTTCTTT. It is translated as CASTWFGHTNTEAFF.

In this sample, this clonotype turned up many times. The chain employs TRBV20-1 and TRBJ2-3, with TRBD2 matching over 12 bases. Per the germline V gene, CDR1 is DFQATT and CDR2 is SNEGSKA (reference sequence). There are 17 residues in the CDR3. The junction had 14 bases not matched to a gene; V was cut back by 6 bases and J by 4 bases. CDR3 sequence: CSAEVPLAGGPADTQYF. Written as DNA, the CDR3 is TGCAGTGCCGAAGTACCCCTAGCGGGGGGGCCCGCAGATACGCAGTATTTT.

The chain has TRBV7-2 and TRBJ2-1; 9 positions agree with TRBD2. The trim removed 6 bases at V and 6 bases at J, leaving 6 bases unmatched. The germline CDR1 and CDR2 sequences are SGHTA and FQGNSA. The CDR3 is 14 residues long. This CDR3 is CASRPSGGLNEQFF. In DNA, the CDR3 is TGTGCCAGCAGACCCAGCGGGGGGCTCAATGAGCAGTTCTTC.

This clonotype was observed a handful of times. This chain uses TRBV2 with TRBJ2-1, with D possibly being TRBD1 or TRBD2 (6 bases each). Germline CDR1 and CDR2: SNHLY and FYNNEI. The CDR3 has 14 residues. V lost 6 bases and J lost 9, with 18 bases in between. Written as DNA, the CDR3 is TGTGCCAGCAGGGTAGGGGGGCCTGTGGTTGAGCAGTTCTTC. Encoded protein: CASRVGGPVVEQFF.

The table lists this clonotype with a few counts. The chain uses TRBV18 and TRBJ2-5, with 8 bases fitting TRBD2. The CDR3 is 14 residues long. CDR1 is KGHSH, CDR2 LQKENI, per germline. V dropped 3 bases and J dropped 3; count of bases not matched to a gene: 3. The CDR3 nucleotides read TGTGCCAGCTCACCTCCGGGACTAGAAGAGACCCAGTACTTC. This translates into CASSPPGLEETQYF. The whole variable domain, remainder taken from reference TRBV18 and TRBJ2-5, is NAGVMQNPRHLVRRRGQEARLRCSPMKGHSHVYWYRQLPEEGLKFMVYLQKENIIDESGMPKERFSAEFPKEGPSILRIQQVVRGDSAAYFCASSPPGLEETQYFGPGTRLLVL.

This clonotype was counted a few times. The chain has TRBV4-2 and TRBJ1-2; possible D gene TRBD1, 6 bases. CDR3 length equals 15 residues. The germline V gene encodes CDR1 LGHNA and CDR2 YNFKEQ. V dropped 0 bases and J dropped 5 bases, with 13 bases sitting between them. CDR3: CASSQDGRGLYGYTF. CDR3 nucleotide sequence: TGTGCCAGCAGCCAAGATGGCAGGGGACTGTATGGCTACACCTTC.

The V call is TRBV4-3, the J call TRBJ2-5; the D is unclear. V lost 5 bases and J 2 bases, leaving 9 bases between the germline ends. This CDR3 spans 13 amino acids. Germline CDR1 and CDR2: LGHNA and YSLEER. CDR3 sequence: CASSFHMQETQYF. CDR3 coding DNA: TGCGCCAGCAGCTTCCACATGCAAGAGACCCAGTACTTC.

This CDR3 reads CASSSRFRTGGDTQYF. The CDR3 nucleotides are TGTGCCAGCAGTTCCAGATTCCGGACAGGGGGGGATACGCAGTATTTT. The V and J genes are TRBV6-2 or TRBV6-3 and TRBJ2-3; TRBD1 matches at 10 bases. The CDR3 loop spans 16 amino acids. Germline trimming cut 4 bases from V and 6 bases from J; bases unmatched to any gene: 10. Germline V gene lookup returns CDR1 MNHEY and CDR2 SVGEGT.

This clonotype was counted many times. This rearrangement joins TRBV12-3 or TRBV12-4 to TRBJ1-6; weak D call: TRBD1 (6 bases). The V end lost 4 bases, the J end lost 2 bases, and 6 bases lay between the germline ends. The CDR3 has 14 residues. CDR3 in DNA: TGTGCCAGCAGTTGGGACACCTATAATTCACCCCTCCACTTT. Residues: CASSWDTYNSPLHF.

This clonotype has just a few counts. V is TRBV6-5 and J is TRBJ2-7; D is possibly TRBD2 (5 bases). With 5 bases removed from V and 1 base from J, the gap between germline ends came to 15 bases. Germline loops: CDR1 MNHEY, CDR2 SVGAGI. This CDR3 is 15 amino acids long. The CDR3, as DNA: TGTGCCAGCAGTCGGACGGGAAAGAGGTCCTACGAGCAGTACTTC. Its translation: CASSRTGKRSYEQYF.